This T cell receptor beta chain was profiled in a study of read filtering for tumor transcriptome and immune sequencing. From roughly 0.4 ug of RNA, a library with molecular barcoded alpha/delta and beta/gamma adaptors was made. TCRdb re-derived calls from the reads in MiXCR, one entry per CDR3 protein. The table shows 85,000 to 100,000 distinct CDR3 sequences, with roughly a fifth occurring only once. The CDR3 runs to 16 residues. V was trimmed by 5 bases and J by 1 base, leaving 20 bases between them. Germline values: CDR1 DFQATT, CDR2 SNEGSKA (reference sequence). The chain joins TRBV20-1 to TRBJ2-5; D possibly corresponds to TRBD2 (5 bases). This receptor was identified in a donor aged 40 or older with multiple myeloma. Sequencing was carried out using a population of CD138-negative cells sorted from bone marrow. CDR3 amino acids: CSASRAEVATQETQYF. Here the CDR3 DNA reads TGCAGTGCTTCGAGAGCTGAGGTAGCGACCCAAGAGACCCAGTACTTC.